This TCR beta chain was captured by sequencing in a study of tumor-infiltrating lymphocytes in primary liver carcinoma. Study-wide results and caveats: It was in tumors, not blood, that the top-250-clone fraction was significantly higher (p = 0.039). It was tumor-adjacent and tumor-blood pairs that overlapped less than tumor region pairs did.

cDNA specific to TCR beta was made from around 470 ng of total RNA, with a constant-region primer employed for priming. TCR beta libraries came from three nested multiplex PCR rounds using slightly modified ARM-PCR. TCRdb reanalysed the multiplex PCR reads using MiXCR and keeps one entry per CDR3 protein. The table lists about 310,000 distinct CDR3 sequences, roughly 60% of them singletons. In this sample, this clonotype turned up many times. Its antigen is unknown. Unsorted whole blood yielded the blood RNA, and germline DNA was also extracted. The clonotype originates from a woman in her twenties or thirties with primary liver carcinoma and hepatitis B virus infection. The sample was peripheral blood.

The CDR3 sequence is CASSTFRGRVETQYF. For the CDR3, the DNA is TGTGCCAGCAGCACTTTCAGGGGGCGCGTGGAGACCCAGTACTTC. V usage is TRBV5-6 and J usage is TRBJ2-5, with 8 bases fitting TRBD1. V was pared by 4 bases and J by 5 bases, with 10 bases of the junction left unmatched. This CDR3 region has 15 residues. CDR1 SGHDT and CDR2 YYEEEE come from the germline V gene.